The T cell receptor (beta chain) under discussion was sequenced for a study of cytomegalovirus exposure and HLA in healthy donors. About the research overall: Some 180 million T cells yielded under 130 million unique TCR beta sequences in earlier analysis. General study results and limits: Later analysis suggested links between common viral pathogens and several top significant clusters. Most TCR sequences were rare, but some public TCRs occurred in many donors.

Of note for this clone: Its antigen is as yet unknown.

The PCR made use of 60 Vbeta and 13 Jbeta primers. Profiled with immunoSEQ multiplex PCR; TCRdb holds only in-frame clones, not every one. Of around 170,000 clones listed, 75% to 85% are singletons. The V gene lost 5 bases and the J gene lost 8 bases, with 30 bases spanning the gap. This CDR3 spans 18 amino acids. Germline CDR1 reads MNHEY; CDR2 reads SMNVEV (reference sequence). The chain couples TRBV27 to TRBJ1-1, with TRBD1 as a possible D gene (5 bases). Material: PBMCs. The receptor's source is a man between 18 and 35 years old in good health and CMV-seronegative. The CDR3 sequence: CASSLRRYGDSREEEAFF. Written as DNA, the CDR3 is TGTGCCAGCAGTCTAAGGAGGTACGGGGACTCCAGGGAGGAGGAAGCTTTCTTT.